This record concerns one T cell receptor beta chain sequence. What antigen it recognizes has not been identified. The CDR3 extends 3 residues past the end of the read, so its final part is completed from the germline J gene. Other DNA sequences of this sample code for an identical CDR3. This sample is drawn from a study of T cells in women clearing cervical HPV infection (dated by TCRdb to between 2018 and 2020). Broadly, across the study: Cases were some 24 women with histologically confirmed HPV16-related CIN3 or worse, including a couple of invasive cancers. The controls were 25 or so women whose single incident HPV16 infection cleared within 12 months with no development of precancer or cancer. Case blood was taken at the visit when the lesion was first identified, whereas control blood was taken when infection was no longer detected. Among cases, blood sampling occurred a median of about 150 days after lesion detection, with an interquartile range of about 80 to 230 days. Because only a few women had HLA typing data, the possibility that HLA type acted as a confounder could not be ruled out. Nested within Costa Rica's Guanacaste HPV Natural History Study, an exploratory proof-of-principle case-control study compared TCR repertoires across cervical HPV16 outcomes. Cases and controls were matched on age within five years and on year of sample collection. Cases had a median age of almost 35 years compared with more than 37 for controls, and baseline characteristics showed no significant differences between the groups. In the parent cohort, around 9,500 women aged 18 or older were enrolled in Guanacaste, Costa Rica, during about 1992 to 1994 and were followed for more than 6 years. Quality controls consisted of five blinded duplicates per group, for a total of roughly 60 samples made up of about 50 participants and roughly 10 replicates.

Every participant had a single incident cervical HPV16 infection, and prevalent HPV16 infections were excluded. Cervical HPV DNA was detected by MY09/MY11 PCR and genotyped by dot-blot hybridization. Roughly 15 mL of heparinized blood was centrifuged, after which the buffy coat was aliquoted, frozen at -30 degrees C, and then stored at -80 degrees C. QIAGEN kits were used to extract genomic DNA from the buffy coat specimens. General findings and caveats noted by the study authors: TCR repertoire richness was significantly higher in CIN3+ cases than in controls across sequencing depths, while evenness did not differ. Cases had lower TRBV6-7 relative abundance than controls (about 0.1% versus 0.15%; Bonferroni P = 0.0008). Whether associations preceded infection or resulted from infection could not be shown with the cross-sectional design, and effector/memory subsets and HPV-specific T cells were not isolated. Cases were distinguished from controls with an estimated AUC of 0.65 to 0.85 by random forest classifiers combining richness and V gene abundances. T-cell numbers per sample were unknown, so richness differences could reflect varying T-cell content rather than repertoire biology.

TCR beta CDR3 regions were amplified by multiplex PCR from an average of roughly 1,200 ng genomic DNA per sample using the immunoSEQ assay. To correct primer bias, the assay used a complete synthetic TCR repertoire to set an amplification baseline. The amplicons were sequenced using the Illumina platform. As for the original processing: Error correction of the sequences involved clustering with frequency ratios plus a modified nearest-neighbor algorithm, after which the sequences were analyzed in the immunoSEQ Analyzer using IMGT gene definitions. At each rarefaction depth, TCR richness and evenness were averaged over 20 rarefaction repeats, and samples with fewer sequences than the depth were excluded. Wilcoxon rank sum tests with FDR correction were used to compare relative abundances of V, D and J genes between the groups. For the blinded duplicates, the intraclass correlation was 95.6% for TCR richness and averaged about 76% across roughly 72 gene segments. Not all clones reach the TCRdb copy of this immuneACCESS table, which keeps in-frame sequences only. Checked studies attribute under half of the gap to unresolved V genes and leave the rest unexplained. Clone size and V and J calls were adopted from that table, with D and trimming inferred from the DNA. The table of this sample itemizes tens of thousands of clones. Of the sample, under 7% is held by the ten largest clones.

Trimming costs V 4 bases and J 6 bases, and their ends lie 6 bases apart. The CDR3 numbers 11 residues from cysteine through phenylalanine. The CDR3 was read in part: 24 bases, with the frame set at base 1. The germline V gene provides CDR1 SGHAT and CDR2 FQNNGV. In this chain, TRBV11-2 is recombined with TRBJ1-2; TRBD1 might be the D gene, on 6 matching bases. The TCR originated in a woman between 18 and 75 years old with a cervical HPV16 infection that either progressed to CIN3+ or cleared (not recorded which). The sample was blood buffy coat. The sequenced CDR3 bases are TGTGCCAGCAGCTACAGGGATGGC. This codes for CASSYRDG. Given in full, the CDR3 is CASSYRDGYTF. The reference TRBV11-2 and TRBJ1-2 proteins fill in what lies around the CDR3, so the full variable domain reads EAGVAQSPRYKIIEKRQSVAFWCNPISGHATLYWYQQILGQGPKLLIQFQNNGVVDDSQLPKDRFSAERLKGVDSTLKIQPAKLEDSAVYLCASSYRDGYTFGSGTRLTVV.